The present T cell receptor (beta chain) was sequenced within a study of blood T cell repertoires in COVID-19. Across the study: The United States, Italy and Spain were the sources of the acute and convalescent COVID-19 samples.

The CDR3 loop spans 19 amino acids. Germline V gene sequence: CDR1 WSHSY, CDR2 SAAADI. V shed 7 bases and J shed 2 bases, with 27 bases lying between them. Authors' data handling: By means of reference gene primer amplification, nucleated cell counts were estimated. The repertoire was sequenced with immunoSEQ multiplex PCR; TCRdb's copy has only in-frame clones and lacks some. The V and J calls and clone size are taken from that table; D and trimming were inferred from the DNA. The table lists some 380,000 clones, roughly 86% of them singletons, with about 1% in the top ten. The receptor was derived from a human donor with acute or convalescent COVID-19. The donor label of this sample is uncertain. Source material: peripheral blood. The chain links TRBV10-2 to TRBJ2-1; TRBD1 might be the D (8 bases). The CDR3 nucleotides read TGCGCCAGCACCCCCGGACAGGGCTACGGGAGGTGGACCTACAATGAGCAGTTCTTC. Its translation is CASTPGQGYGRWTYNEQFF.